The source of this T cell receptor beta chain is a study of patients and donors after allogeneic stem cell transplantation. This clonotype was counted many times. TCRdb re-called the RT-PCR reads with MiXCR, one entry per CDR3 protein. The table lists about 230,000 distinct CDR3 sequences, over 12% of them singletons. This CDR3 is built from 13 residues. Germline CDR1 SGHRS, CDR2 YFSETQ. V dropped 0 bases and J dropped 4 bases, with 7 bases sitting between them. Sequencing was carried out using blood, either unsorted or a sorted T cell fraction (not recorded which). The chain combines TRBV5-1 with TRBJ2-5, with D uncertain. This TCR derives from a human donor who was either an allogeneic HSCT recipient or a stem cell or donor lymphocyte infusion donor (not recorded which). It is not recorded whose cells these are; they may come from a transplant donor. The CDR3 DNA is TGCGCCAGCAGCTTGGGAGTGGGAGAGACCCAGTACTTC. This encodes CASSLGVGETQYF.